This T cell receptor beta chain was observed in a study of CD8 T cells in Susac syndrome. TCR beta sequences were obtained from blood CD8+ and CD4+ T cells. In contrast to the negatively isolated CD8+ and CD4+ T cells, TEMRA cells were FACS-enriched. Study outcomes and limitations: That the number of individuals in its TCR sequencing and HLA analysis was relatively small was acknowledged by the study.

With random hexamers, 0.5 to 1 ug RNA was reverse transcribed. Multiplex immunoSEQ PCR targeted 54 Vbeta and 13 Jbeta TCR beta segments. Each CDR3 protein is one row after TCRdb ran MiXCR on the immunoSEQ multiplex PCR reads. The table has more than 55,000 distinct CDR3 sequences, 85% to 95% seen once; the top ten hold 0.24%. CDR1 SGHRS and CDR2 YFSETQ come from the germline V gene. CDR3 length: 14 residues. Deletions cut 4 bases from V and 4 bases from J, with 12 bases between. In the case of this clonotype: As yet, its antigen is unknown.

V usage is TRBV5-1 and J usage is TRBJ2-1; D may be TRBD1 or TRBD2 (7 bases each). The sequencing sample was made of CD8+ T cells from PBMCs. The origin of this receptor is a human donor in good health. For the CDR3, the DNA is TGCGCCAGCAGCAGACAGGGAGGGTACAATGAGCAGTTCTTC. It translates to CASSRQGGYNEQFF.